These T cell receptor beta chains were read from a single sample in a study of metastatic and nonmetastatic thyroid tumors. MiXCR reprocessed the PCR reads for TCRdb. The sample shows about 49,000 clones, 20% to 25% of them seen only once. The specimen was blood. The receptors were gathered from a female donor with papillary thyroid cancer or a benign thyroid nodule (not recorded which). Some clones in this sample may be carry-over from other donors' samples. Both conserved end residues are part of each CDR3. The D gene is left open where the match is weak. Rows may omit the clone size; those that give it use once, few, many or a size class.

d_gene,abundance,j_gene,v_gene,CDR3nt,CDR3aa
.,many,TRBJ1-5,TRBV27,TGTGCCAGCAGTTTACTGTTTAGCAATCAGCCCCAGCATTTT,CASSLLFSNQPQHF
.,many,TRBJ2-7,TRBV2,TGTGCCAGCAGTTGGAGAGGAGAGGGAGTCGAGCAGTACTTC,CASSWRGEGVEQYF
.,many,TRBJ1-1,TRBV9,TGTGCCAGCAGCGTAGTCTACGGTACTGAAGCTTTCTTT,CASSVVYGTEAFF
TRBD1,many,TRBJ1-4,TRBV28,TGTGCCAGCAGTCCTAACCTCCGGGACAGTAATGAAAAACTGTTTTTT,CASSPNLRDSNEKLFF
TRBD2,many,TRBJ2-1,TRBV28,TGTGCCAGCAGTCCAACCCCGGGACTAGCGGGTGGAACCCCCAATGAGCAGTTCTTC,CASSPTPGLAGGTPNEQFF
TRBD1,many,TRBJ1-2,TRBV28,TGTGCCAGCAGTACACAGGGGGCGCGGGGCTATGGCTACACCTTC,CASSTQGARGYGYTF
.,.,TRBJ2-3,TRBV14,TGTGCCAGCAGTCAAGATCCAGCAGGGACTAGCACAGATACGCAGTATTTT,CASSQDPAGTSTDTQYF
.,many,TRBJ2-2,TRBV2,TGTGCCAGCATCGCCCTGGGGGGCCGGGGCACCGGGGAGCTGTTTTTT,CASIALGGRGTGELFF
TRBD2,many,TRBJ2-1,TRBV19,TGTGCCAGTAGGGAAGGACTAGCGGGAGTTAATGAGCAGTTCTTC,CASREGLAGVNEQFF
.,many,TRBJ1-1,TRBV28,TGTGCCAGCAGTTTGGGGCGCCTGAACACTGAAGCTTTCTTT,CASSLGRLNTEAFF
TRBD1,.,TRBJ2-7,TRBV4-1,TGCGCCAGCAGCCAAGTTTATGTTGGACAGGGGGGATACGAGCAGTACTTC,CASSQVYVGQGGYEQYF
.,many,TRBJ2-5,TRBV11-2,TGTGCCAGCAGCTTAGATCTAGGGCCCAAGTACTTC,CASSLDLGPKYF
.,many,TRBJ2-7,TRBV18,TGTGCCAGCTCACCACCACTGAAGGGTGGCGAGCAGTACTTC,CASSPPLKGGEQYF
.,many,TRBJ2-5,TRBV7-3,TGTGCCAGCAGCCCAACAGGGGAGACCCAGTACTTC,CASSPTGETQYF
.,many,TRBJ1-1,TRBV9,TGTGCCAGCAGCGTAGCGGGCACAGGGATGAACACTGAAGCTTTCTTT,CASSVAGTGMNTEAFF
.,.,TRBJ2-7,TRBV3-1,TGTGCCAGCAGACAAGGACAGCATAACTACGAGCAGTACTTC,CASRQGQHNYEQYF
TRBD1,many,TRBJ2-3,TRBV6-1,TGTGCCAGCAGTTCGAGGACAGGGGTGGCAGATACGCAGTATTTT,CASSSRTGVADTQYF
.,many,TRBJ1-1,TRBV19,TGTGCCAGTAGTAGAAACAGGGATGGCACTGAAGCTTTCTTT,CASSRNRDGTEAFF
.,many,TRBJ1-2,TRBV3-1,TGTGCCAGCAGTCCAAGCCGGGTTAGGCCCTCTCTCTATGGCTACACCTTC,CASSPSRVRPSLYGYTF
.,.,TRBJ2-7,TRBV28,TGTGCCAGCAGCATGAGCTCGTACGACCAGTACTTC,CASSMSSYDQYF
.,many,TRBJ1-3,TRBV12-3/TRBV12-4,TGTGCCAGCAGTTTAACCAACACCATATATTTT,CASSLTNTIYF
.,.,TRBJ2-2,TRBV7-2,TGTGCCAGCAGCTTAGTGGTAAAGGGTCTTACCGGGGAGCTGTTTTTT,CASSLVVKGLTGELFF
.,many,TRBJ2-1,TRBV6-1,TGTGCCAGCAGCCTGGAGAGGGGCCGCAATGAGCAGTTCTTC,CASSLERGRNEQFF
.,many,TRBJ1-3,TRBV7-6,TGTGCCAGCAGCTTAGTCCCAACTGGAAACACCATATATTTT,CASSLVPTGNTIYF
.,many,TRBJ2-1,TRBV19,TGTGCCAGTAGTATAGTAGCGACGAGAGGGTGGGGGTCCTACAATGAGCAGTTCTTC,CASSIVATRGWGSYNEQFF
TRBD2,many,TRBJ2-7,TRBV6-2/TRBV6-3,TGTGCCAGCAGGGACGTAGCGGGAGGGCATCAGGACGAGCAGTACTTC,CASRDVAGGHQDEQYF
.,.,TRBJ2-7,TRBV2,TGTGCCAGCCTTGGCAGGGTGGGCGAGCAGTACTTC,CASLGRVGEQYF
.,.,TRBJ2-5,TRBV6-2/TRBV6-3,TGTGCCAGCAGTAGAGCGTCTGACACCCAGTACTTC,CASSRASDTQYF
.,many,TRBJ1-5,TRBV30,TGTGCCTGGAGTACGCGCAATCAGCCCCAGCATTTT,CAWSTRNQPQHF
TRBD2,many,TRBJ2-3,TRBV10-3,TGTGCCATCAGTGAACTAGCGGGAGCATCAGATACGCAGTATTTT,CAISELAGASDTQYF
.,.,TRBJ2-7,TRBV4-2,TGTGCCAGCAGCCAAGGAGCTGTTAGCTCCTACGAGCAGTACTTC,CASSQGAVSSYEQYF
.,many,TRBJ2-3,TRBV19,TGTGCCAGTAGTATGGGGGTGGGAGAAGCAGATACGCAGTATTTT,CASSMGVGEADTQYF
.,.,TRBJ2-7,TRBV20-1,TGCAGTGCTAGAGATGTGGTTGGTGTTGAGCGGCCCCCCTACGAGCAGTACTTC,CSARDVVGVERPPYEQYF
TRBD1,many,TRBJ2-1,TRBV27,TGTGCCAGCAGTTCCTCCGGGACAGATTACAATGAGCAGTTCTTC,CASSSSGTDYNEQFF
TRBD1,few,TRBJ2-2,TRBV6-6,TGTGCCAGAAGTTACGGGGACAGGGAGTCCGGGGAGCTGTTCTTT,CARSYGDRESGELFF
TRBD1,many,TRBJ1-2,TRBV28,TGTGCCAGCGAATACAGGGGTGAGGGCTACACCTTC,CASEYRGEGYTF
TRBD2,many,TRBJ2-1,TRBV2,TGTGCCAGCAGTGGACTAGCGGGAGATTGGGATGAGCAGTTCTTC,CASSGLAGDWDEQFF
.,.,TRBJ2-5,TRBV4-1,TGCGCCAGCAGCCAAGCTGTCTGGGGGTACCAAGAGACCCAGTACTTC,CASSQAVWGYQETQYF
TRBD1,many,TRBJ1-6,TRBV20-1,TGCAGTGCTAGAGGGGAGACAGGGCATAATTCACCCCTCCACTTT,CSARGETGHNSPLHF
.,many,TRBJ2-3,TRBV20-1,TGCAGTGCTAGAGATGGAGTAGCGATGACAGATACGCAGTATTTT,CSARDGVAMTDTQYF
TRBD1,many,TRBJ1-1,TRBV20-1,TGCAGTGCTAGAAAGACCGGGACAGCTACAGATGAAGCTTTCTTT,CSARKTGTATDEAFF
TRBD2,few,TRBJ2-4,TRBV4-2,TGTGCCAGCAGCCAAGATCGGGCTAGCGGATCCCTAGCCAAAAACATTCAGTACTTC,CASSQDRASGSLAKNIQYF
.,many,TRBJ2-3,TRBV11-2,TGTGCCAGCAGCTTAGCAGGGGGCACAGATACGCAGTATTTT,CASSLAGGTDTQYF
TRBD1,many,TRBJ2-7,TRBV12-3/TRBV12-4,TGTGCCAGCAGTTTCGGGGACAGAGTCTACGAGCAGTACTTC,CASSFGDRVYEQYF
TRBD1,many,TRBJ1-2,TRBV18,TGTGCCAGCTCACCCCGGGGACAGGGGGACTATGGCTACACCTTC,CASSPRGQGDYGYTF
.,many,TRBJ1-5,TRBV28,TGTGCCAGCAGTCTGCATAGATCCGTCTTGAATCAGCCCCAGCATTTT,CASSLHRSVLNQPQHF
.,.,TRBJ2-7,TRBV15,TGTGCCACCAGCAGAGTTGGGGGTTCCTACGAGCAGTACTTC,CATSRVGGSYEQYF
.,many,TRBJ1-3,TRBV20-1,TGCAGTGCGGGGGACGGCGGCTCTGGAAACACCATATATTTT,CSAGDGGSGNTIYF
.,many,TRBJ1-4,TRBV10-3,TGTGCCATCAGACCAACAGGTGCAACTAATGAAAAACTGTTTTTT,CAIRPTGATNEKLFF
.,few,TRBJ1-6,TRBV28,TGTGCCAGCAATCCCAGCGGGAATTCACACCTCCAATTT,CASNPSGNSHLQF
.,few,TRBJ2-1,TRBV6-5,TGTGCCAGCAGTCCAACCCTCAGAACACTTGCCTTAAGCAATGAGCAGTTCTTC,CASSPTLRTLALSNEQFF
.,many,TRBJ1-3,TRBV5-6,TGTGCCAGCAGCTTGCGGCAGGAAGTGGTTGGTGGAAACACCATATATTTT,CASSLRQEVVGGNTIYF
TRBD2,many,TRBJ2-1,TRBV24-1,TGTGCCACCAGTGACTCTAGCGGGAGGGGGGAAAATGAGCAGTTCTTC,CATSDSSGRGENEQFF
TRBD2,few,TRBJ2-2,TRBV13,TGTGCCAGCAGCCCTATCGCTAGCGGGAGGGCCCCGGGCACCGGGGAGCTGTTTTTT,CASSPIASGRAPGTGELFF